This TCR beta chain was sequenced in a study of Ad26.COV2.S vaccination and SARS-CoV-2 variants. Treatment specified: around 19 received Ad26.COV2.S at low or high dose, single or two shots; about five received placebo; per-sample allocation not given. Repertoires come from day 63 after the first vaccine or placebo injection. The CDR3 totals 14 residues. Losses at the gene ends were 4 bases for V and 7 bases for J; bases not matched to a gene: 9. The V gene's germline CDR1 is LGHNA and CDR2 YNFKEQ. This clone was seen more than once but under ten times. The assay was immunoSEQ multiplex PCR, and TCRdb's table has in-frame clones only and misses some. The sample contains roughly 460,000 clones, about 88% of which appear only once.

The sequence came from a person between 18 and 65 years old who received the Ad26.COV2.S COVID-19 vaccine or a placebo. The J gene is TRBJ1-2, the V gene TRBV4-2; 7 nucleotides line up with TRBD1. Material: peripheral blood, obtained in a trial of Ad26.COV2.S vaccine versus placebo. For the CDR3, the DNA is TGTGCCAGCAGCCCCCGGGACAGATGGAGTGGCTACACCTTC. Protein product: CASSPRDRWSGYTF.